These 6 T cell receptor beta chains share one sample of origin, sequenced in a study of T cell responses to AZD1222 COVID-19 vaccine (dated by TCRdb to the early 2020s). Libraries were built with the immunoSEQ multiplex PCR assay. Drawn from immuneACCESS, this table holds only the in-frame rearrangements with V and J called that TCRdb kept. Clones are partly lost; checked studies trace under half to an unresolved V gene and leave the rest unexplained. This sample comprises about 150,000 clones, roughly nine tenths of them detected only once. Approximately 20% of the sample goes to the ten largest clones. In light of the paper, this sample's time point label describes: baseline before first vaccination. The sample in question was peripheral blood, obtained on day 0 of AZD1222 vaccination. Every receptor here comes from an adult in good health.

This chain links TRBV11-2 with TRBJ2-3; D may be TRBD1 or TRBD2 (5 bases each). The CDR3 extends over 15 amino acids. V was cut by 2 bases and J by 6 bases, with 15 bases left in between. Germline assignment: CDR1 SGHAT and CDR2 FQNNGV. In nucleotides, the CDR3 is TGTGCCAGCAGCTTAAGGTGGGACGCAAGGGATACGCAGTATTTT. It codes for CASSLRWDARDTQYF. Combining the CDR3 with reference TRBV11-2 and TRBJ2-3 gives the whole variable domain EAGVAQSPRYKIIEKRQSVAFWCNPISGHATLYWYQQILGQGPKLLIQFQNNGVVDDSQLPKDRFSAERLKGVDSTLKIQPAKLEDSAVYLCASSLRWDARDTQYFGPGTRLTVL.

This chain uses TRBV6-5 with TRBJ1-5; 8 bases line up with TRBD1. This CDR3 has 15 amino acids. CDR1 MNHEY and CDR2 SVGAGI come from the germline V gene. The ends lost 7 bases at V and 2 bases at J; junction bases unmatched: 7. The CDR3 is CASISDRGRNQPQHF. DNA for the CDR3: TGTGCCAGCATATCAGACAGGGGACGCAATCAGCCCCAGCATTTT.

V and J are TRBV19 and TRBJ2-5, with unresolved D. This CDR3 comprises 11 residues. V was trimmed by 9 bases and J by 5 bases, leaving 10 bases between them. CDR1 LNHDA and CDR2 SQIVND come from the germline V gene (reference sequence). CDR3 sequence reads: CARPSLETQYF. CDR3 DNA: TGTGCCAGGCCGAGCCTGGAGACCCAGTACTTC.

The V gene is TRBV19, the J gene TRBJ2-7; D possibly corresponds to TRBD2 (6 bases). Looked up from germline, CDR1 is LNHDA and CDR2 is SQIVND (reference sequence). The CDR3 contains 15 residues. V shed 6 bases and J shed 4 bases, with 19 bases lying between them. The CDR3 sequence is CASSSGSLPQYEQYF. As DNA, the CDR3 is TGTGCCAGTAGCTCCGGGAGTCTACCCCAATACGAGCAGTACTTC.

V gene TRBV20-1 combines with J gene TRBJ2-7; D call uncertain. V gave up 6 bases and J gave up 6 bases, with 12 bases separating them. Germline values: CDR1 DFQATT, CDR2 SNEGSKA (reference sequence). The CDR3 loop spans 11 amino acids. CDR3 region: CSATTVAEQYF. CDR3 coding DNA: TGCAGTGCCACCACAGTGGCCGAGCAGTACTTC.

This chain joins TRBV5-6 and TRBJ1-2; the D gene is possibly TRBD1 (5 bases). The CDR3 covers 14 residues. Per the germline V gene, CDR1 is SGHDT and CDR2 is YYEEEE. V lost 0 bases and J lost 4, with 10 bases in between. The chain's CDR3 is CASSLGGATYGYTF. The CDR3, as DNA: TGTGCCAGCAGCTTGGGAGGGGCTACCTATGGCTACACCTTC.